This T cell receptor (beta chain) is drawn from a study of blood T cell repertoires in COVID-19. In the authors' methods: Nucleated cell counts were estimated from reference gene primer amplification. Sequencing was performed with immunoSEQ multiplex PCR; in TCRdb, only in-frame clones are kept and a portion is missing. The D gene and trimming were derived from the DNA, and the V and J assignments and clone size from that table. Here the sample spans roughly 68,000 clones, roughly nine tenths being singletons. Seattle's cohort entered during active infection and was followed longitudinally. CDR1 is MNHEY, CDR2 SMNVEV, per germline (reference sequence). Deletions cut 4 bases from V and 3 bases from J, with 9 bases between. The CDR3 contains 13 residues.

The sample comprised peripheral blood. The chain combines TRBV27 with TRBJ1-1; D gene uncertain. This receptor was obtained from a man aged 35-49 years with COVID-19, enrolled during active disease. CDR3 region: CASSSGGYTEAFF. The CDR3 DNA sequence: TGTGCCAGCAGTTCCGGAGGTTACACTGAAGCTTTCTTT.